This TCR beta chain was observed in a study of post-analysis software for immune sequencing data. Study background: The cohort encompassed relapsing-remitting, secondary progressive and progressive-relapsing multiple sclerosis disease courses.

This clonotype occurred a few times. Its target is not known. General study findings and limits: The authors found that F measure strongly co-clustered same-batch samples. When patients were compared with controls, a handful of TRBV segments were more frequent, TRBV5-6, TRBV5-1 and TRBV20-1 among them.

Each TCR beta cDNA library carried unique molecular identifiers. T cells numbering about 0.95 to 10 million yielded 500,000 to 550,000 cDNA molecules. TCRdb re-called the PCR reads with MiXCR, one entry per CDR3 protein. Of 650,000 to 900,000 distinct CDR3 sequences in the sample, around 45% were seen once. The CDR3 has 14 amino acids. Trimming took 4 bases from V and 4 from J; bases not matched to a gene: 4. Germline CDR1 and CDR2: KGHDR and SFDVKD. The sample comprised blood. This chain joins TRBV24-1 and TRBJ2-7, with TRBD1 identical over 9 bases. The clonotype comes from a girl between 10 and 17 years old with multiple sclerosis. CDR3 sequence (DNA): TGTGCCACCAGTGACCCGGACAGGGGATACGAGCAGTACTTC. Amino acid sequence: CATSDPDRGYEQYF.